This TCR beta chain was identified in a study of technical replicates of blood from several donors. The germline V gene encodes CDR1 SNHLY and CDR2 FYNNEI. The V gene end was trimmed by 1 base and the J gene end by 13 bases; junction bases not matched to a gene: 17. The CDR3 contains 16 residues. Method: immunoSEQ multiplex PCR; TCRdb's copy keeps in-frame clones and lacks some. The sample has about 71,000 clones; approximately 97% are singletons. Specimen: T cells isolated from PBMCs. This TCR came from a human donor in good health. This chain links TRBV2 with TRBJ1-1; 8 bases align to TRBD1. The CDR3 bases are TGTGCCAGCAGTGAAGATGGGACAGGAGGGCTGTCGGACGATTTCTTT. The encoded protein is CASSEDGTGGLSDDFF.